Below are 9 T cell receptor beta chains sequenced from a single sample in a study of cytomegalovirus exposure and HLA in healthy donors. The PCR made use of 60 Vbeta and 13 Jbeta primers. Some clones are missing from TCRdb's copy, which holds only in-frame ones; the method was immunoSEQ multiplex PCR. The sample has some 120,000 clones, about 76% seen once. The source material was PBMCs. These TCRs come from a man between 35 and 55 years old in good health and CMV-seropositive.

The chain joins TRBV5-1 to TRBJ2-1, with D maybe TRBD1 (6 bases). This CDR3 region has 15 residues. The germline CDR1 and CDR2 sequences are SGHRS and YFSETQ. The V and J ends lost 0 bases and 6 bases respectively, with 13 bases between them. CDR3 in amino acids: CASSLEQGAGNEQFF. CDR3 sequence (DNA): TGCGCCAGCAGCTTGGAACAGGGAGCTGGCAATGAGCAGTTCTTC.

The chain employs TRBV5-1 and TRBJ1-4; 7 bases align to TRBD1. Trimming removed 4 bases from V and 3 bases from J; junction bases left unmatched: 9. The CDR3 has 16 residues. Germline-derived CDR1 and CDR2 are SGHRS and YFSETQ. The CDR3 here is CASSSGQVVSNEKLFF. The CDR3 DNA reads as TGCGCCAGCAGCAGTGGACAGGTTGTTTCTAATGAAAAACTGTTTTTT.

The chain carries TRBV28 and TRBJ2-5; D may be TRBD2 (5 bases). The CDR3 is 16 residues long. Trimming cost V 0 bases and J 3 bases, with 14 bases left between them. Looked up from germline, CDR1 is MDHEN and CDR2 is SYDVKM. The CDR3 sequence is CASSLWVGLAEETQYF. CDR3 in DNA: TGTGCCAGCAGTTTATGGGTCGGGCTAGCTGAAGAGACCCAGTACTTC.

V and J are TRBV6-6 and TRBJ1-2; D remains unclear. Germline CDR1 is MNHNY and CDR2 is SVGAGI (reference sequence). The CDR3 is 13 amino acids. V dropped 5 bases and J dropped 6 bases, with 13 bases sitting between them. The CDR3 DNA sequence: TGTGCCAGCAGTCCTCCTCGCACAGATGGCTACACCTTC. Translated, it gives CASSPPRTDGYTF.

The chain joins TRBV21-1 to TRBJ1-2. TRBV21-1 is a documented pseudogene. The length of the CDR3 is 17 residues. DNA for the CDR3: TGTGCCAGCAGCAAAACGGGAGGGGGCCCTGTGAACTATGGCTACACCTTC. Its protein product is CASSKTGGGPVNYGYTF.

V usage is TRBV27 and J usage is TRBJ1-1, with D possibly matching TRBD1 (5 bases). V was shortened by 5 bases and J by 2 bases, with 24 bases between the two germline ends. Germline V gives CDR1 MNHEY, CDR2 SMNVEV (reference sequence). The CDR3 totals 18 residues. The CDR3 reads CASSPGTYRVVVNTEAFF. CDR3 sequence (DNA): TGTGCCAGCAGTCCCGGGACTTATAGAGTCGTAGTTAACACTGAAGCTTTCTTT.

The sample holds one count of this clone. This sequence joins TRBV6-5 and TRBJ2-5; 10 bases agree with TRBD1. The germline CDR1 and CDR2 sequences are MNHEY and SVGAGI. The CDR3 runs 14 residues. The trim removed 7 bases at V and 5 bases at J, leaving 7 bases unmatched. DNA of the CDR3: TGTGCCAGCAAATCGACAGGGGGCGCCGAGACCCAGTACTTC. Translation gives CASKSTGGAETQYF.

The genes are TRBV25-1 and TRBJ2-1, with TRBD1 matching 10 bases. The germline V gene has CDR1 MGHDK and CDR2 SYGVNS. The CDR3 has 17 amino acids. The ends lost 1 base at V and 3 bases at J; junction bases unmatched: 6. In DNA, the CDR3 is TGTGCCAGCAGTGAATCCCGGACAGGGGGAGTCTACAATGAGCAGTTCTTC. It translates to CASSESRTGGVYNEQFF.

The DNA of the CDR3 is TGTGCCAGCAGCTTTTTGGGACAGCTTTATTACGAGCAGTACTTC. Protein sequence: CASSFLGQLYYEQYF. The rearrangement links TRBV11-2 to TRBJ2-7; TRBD1 matches 7 bases. CDR1 SGHAT and CDR2 FQNNGV come from the germline V gene. Losses at the gene ends were 3 bases for V and 4 bases for J; bases not matched to a gene: 9. The CDR3 is 15 residues long.